Listed here are 16 T cell receptor beta chains from one sample, sequenced in a study of blood T cell repertoires in COVID-19 (TCRdb year 2020). Receptor libraries were prepared by the immunoSEQ multiplex PCR assay. This immuneACCESS table, as held by TCRdb, lists in-frame sequences with V and J called but not all clones. Of the missing ones, under half trace to an unresolved V gene in checked studies; the others have no known cause. A total of about 59,000 clones appear in this sample, around 79% of them only once. The ten largest clones capture roughly 18% of the sample. The specimen was peripheral blood. The receptors were gathered from a woman aged 50 to 65 with active or convalescent COVID-19.

The V call is TRBV10-2, the J call TRBJ2-1; TRBD2 might be the D (6 bases). CDR1 WSHSY and CDR2 SAAADI come from the germline V gene. The CDR3 contains 16 residues. V was shortened by 4 bases and J by 0 bases, with 13 bases between the two germline ends. The DNA of the CDR3 is TGCGCCAGCAGTGCTCAGGACTACTCCTCCTACAATGAGCAGTTCTTC. It is translated as CASSAQDYSSYNEQFF.

The chain joins TRBV18 to TRBJ1-6; 8 bases fit TRBD1. CDR3 length: 15 residues. Germline CDR1 KGHSH, CDR2 LQKENI. The ends lost 6 bases at V and 7 bases at J; junction bases unmatched: 8. CDR3 nucleotide sequence: TGTGCCAGCTCGGACGGACAGGGCAAGAATTCACCCCTCCACTTT. Translation: CASSDGQGKNSPLHF.

This clone was found once. This sequence joins TRBV11-3 and TRBJ2-1, with 14 bases matching TRBD2. Germline V gene data show CDR1 as SGHNT and CDR2 as YENEEA. The V segment lost 5 bases and the J segment 8 bases; nucleotides outside the gene matches: 20. CDR3 length: 20 amino acids. The CDR3 bases are TGTGCCAGCAGCCCCGGACTAGCGGGAGGACCCTTGGGCCCGCCCTATGAGCAGTTCTTC. Its protein product is CASSPGLAGGPLGPPYEQFF.

The V gene is TRBV10-1, the J gene TRBJ2-6, with a weak D call TRBD2 (6 bases). This CDR3 comprises 16 residues. The V gene lost 6 bases and the J gene lost 1 base, with 13 bases spanning the gap. CDR1 WNHNN and CDR2 SYGVQD come from the germline V gene (reference sequence). The CDR3 nucleotides are TGCGCCAGCAGCCGGGACTCAGTTTCTGGGGCCAACGTCCTGACTTTC. It yields the protein CASSRDSVSGANVLTF.

This sequence joins TRBV5-6 and TRBJ2-5; possibly TRBD2 for D (5 bases). The germline V gene encodes CDR1 SGHDT and CDR2 YYEEEE. V dropped 0 bases and J dropped 5 bases, with 17 bases sitting between them. The CDR3 has 16 amino acids. The CDR3 protein is CASSLAGEWRGETQYF. The CDR3 nucleotides read TGTGCCAGCAGCTTGGCCGGCGAATGGCGCGGGGAGACCCAGTACTTC.

The genes are TRBV27 and TRBJ1-1; D may be TRBD1 (6 bases). This CDR3 comprises 12 residues. Trimming pared 8 bases from V and 4 bases from J, leaving 11 bases between. Germline V gene lookup returns CDR1 MNHEY and CDR2 SMNVEV (reference sequence). CDR3 DNA: TGTGCCAGCGGAGAACAGGGCACTGAAGCTTTCTTT. It translates to CASGEQGTEAFF.

The rearrangement uses TRBV5-1 and TRBJ1-4, with 7 nucleotides matching TRBD1. J was trimmed by 7 bases and V by 4 bases; bases with no gene match: 7. CDR3 size: 14 residues. The V gene's germline CDR1 is SGHRS and CDR2 YFSETQ. CDR3 region: CASSPWGQTEKLFF. The CDR3 coding sequence is TGCGCCAGCAGCCCCTGGGGACAGACTGAAAAACTGTTTTTT. Combining the CDR3 with reference TRBV5-1 and TRBJ1-4 gives the whole variable domain KAGVTQTPRYLIKTRGQQVTLSCSPISGHRSVSWYQQTPGQGLQFLFEYFSETQRNKGNFPGRFSGRQFSNSRSEMNVSTLELGDSALYLCASSPWGQTEKLFFGSGTQLSVL.

The chain couples TRBV7-9 to TRBJ2-4; D ambiguous. The CDR3 extends over 13 amino acids. The germline CDR1 and CDR2 sequences are SEHNR and FQNEAQ (reference sequence). The V gene lost 2 bases and the J gene lost 6 bases, with 8 bases spanning the gap. CDR3 DNA sequence: TGTGCCAGCAGCTTACAACTCACAAACATTCAGTACTTC. This sequence encodes CASSLQLTNIQYF. Complete variable domain (other parts from reference TRBV7-9 and TRBJ2-4): DTGVSQNPRHKITKRGQNVTFRCDPISEHNRLYWYRQTLGQGPEFLTYFQNEAQLEKSRLLSDRFSAERPKGSFSTLEIQRTEQGDSAMYLCASSLQLTNIQYFGAGTRLSVL.

The genes are TRBV27 and TRBJ2-7; 13 bases fit TRBD2. Germline CDR1 and CDR2: MNHEY and SMNVEV (reference sequence). After removal of 5 bases from V and 5 bases from J, the junction contained 9 bases not matched to a gene. The CDR3 contains 16 residues. The CDR3 bases are TGTGCCAGCAGTCCCAGACTAGCGGGAGGTCTGGACGAGCAGTACTTC. Amino acid sequence: CASSPRLAGGLDEQYF.

This CDR3 reads CATSASGGARGYTF. DNA for the CDR3: TGTGCCACCAGTGCCTCGGGAGGGGCGAGAGGCTACACCTTC. The chain uses TRBV24-1 and TRBJ1-2; a possible D gene is TRBD1 (5 bases). CDR3 length: 14 amino acids. The V and J ends lost 5 bases and 8 bases respectively, with 17 bases between them. Per germline, CDR1 KGHDR and CDR2 SFDVKD.

The chain recombines TRBV4-2 with TRBJ2-3; 9 bases agree with TRBD2. The germline V gene has CDR1 LGHNA and CDR2 YNFKEQ. The CDR3 contains 17 residues. The ends lost 0 bases at V and 3 bases at J; junction bases unmatched: 7. DNA for the CDR3: TGTGCCAGCAGCCAAGATTCGGCTAGCGGGAAAACAGATACGCAGTATTTT. Translation gives CASSQDSASGKTDTQYF.

V gene TRBV5-1 combines with J gene TRBJ2-7, with 8 bases matching TRBD1. V lost 4 bases, J lost 6 bases, and 6 bases stayed unmatched. The CDR3 totals 13 residues. Germline CDR1 is SGHRS and CDR2 is YFSETQ. For the CDR3, the DNA is TGCGCCAGCAGCGTCGGACAGGGCTCCGAGCAGTACTTC. Its protein is CASSVGQGSEQYF.

The CDR3 sequence: CAWSVGTTTYEQYF. The CDR3 DNA reads as TGTGCCTGGAGTGTAGGGACTACTACTTACGAGCAGTACTTC. This rearrangement joins TRBV30 to TRBJ2-7, with 7 bases aligning to TRBD2. Germline CDR1 GTSNPN, CDR2 SVGIG (reference sequence). Trimming cost V 0 bases and J 4 bases; bases outside gene matches: 6. The CDR3 spans 14 residues.

This rearrangement joins TRBV5-1 to TRBJ2-7, with TRBD1 matching 8 bases. Unmatched junction bases numbered 6, after V lost 4 bases and J lost 3 bases. CDR1 is SGHRS and CDR2 is YFSETQ in the germline V gene. The CDR3 extends over 14 amino acids. The CDR3 loop reads CASSDRTGNYEQYF. CDR3 bases: TGCGCCAGCAGCGACCGGACAGGGAACTACGAGCAGTACTTC.

The chain recombines TRBV19 with TRBJ2-1, with D possibly being TRBD1 (5 bases). Germline CDR1 LNHDA, CDR2 SQIVND (reference sequence). V gave up 3 bases and J gave up 10 bases, with 16 bases separating them. This CDR3 has 14 amino acids. CDR3 protein: CASSMVFQGGEQFF. The CDR3 DNA is TGTGCCAGTAGTATGGTATTTCAGGGTGGCGAGCAGTTCTTC.

The CDR3 is CASSPRRAGGDEQFF. In nucleotides, the CDR3 is TGTGCCAGCAGCCCCCGCAGGGCGGGGGGGGATGAGCAGTTCTTC. V gene TRBV7-9 combines with J gene TRBJ2-1; 9 bases are a match to TRBD2. The CDR3 has 15 residues. Trimming at V came to 5 bases and at J to 8 bases, leaving 10 bases not matched to a gene. Germline-derived CDR1 and CDR2 are SEHNR and FQNEAQ (reference sequence).